Presented here are 12 T cell receptor beta chains from one specimen sequenced in a study of beta chain features in type 1 diabetes. Overall study findings and caveats: In all four CD4+ subsets, TCRB CDR3 length was significantly, moderately reduced in type 1 diabetes.

Expressed TCRB transcripts were sequenced, since all the RNA that had been isolated was reverse transcribed. Clones were read by immunoSEQ multiplex PCR, and TCRdb kept only the in-frame ones, dropping some. This sample has some 640,000 clones; about 14% occur once, and the top ten carry 0.035% to 0.045%. Antigen specificity for these receptors is unknown. The sequenced material came from naive CD4+ T cells from blood. The receptor set was obtained from a man between 18 and 35 years old with type 1 diabetes.

This clone was detected a few times. Other DNA sequences in the same sample also yield this CDR3. V usage is TRBV20-1 and J usage is TRBJ2-3; D is unclear. Germline V CDR1 and CDR2: DFQATT, SNEGSKA (reference sequence). V was clipped by 5 bases and J by 2 bases, with 5 bases between them. The CDR3 is 11 residues long. The CDR3 nucleotides read TGCAGTGCTGGGCTCACAGATACGCAGTATTTT. This codes for CSAGLTDTQYF.

The table lists this clone with a few counts. The chain links TRBV5-1 to TRBJ2-4; no firm D call. This CDR3 has 14 residues. V lost 4 bases to trimming and J lost 0 bases, with 8 bases between them. From germline, CDR1 is SGHRS and CDR2 YFSETQ. In nucleotides, the CDR3 is TGCGCCAGCAGCGGACCCATAGCCAAAAACATTCAGTACTTC. This encodes CASSGPIAKNIQYF. Full variable domain (remainder filled in from reference TRBV5-1 and TRBJ2-4): KAGVTQTPRYLIKTRGQQVTLSCSPISGHRSVSWYQQTPGQGLQFLFEYFSETQRNKGNFPGRFSGRQFSNSRSEMNVSTLELGDSALYLCASSGPIAKNIQYFGAGTRLSVL.

This rearrangement joins TRBV9 to TRBJ2-1, with D possibly TRBD2 on 5 matching bases. Germline-derived CDR1 and CDR2 are SGDLS and YYNGEE. V dropped 2 bases and J dropped 9 bases, with 15 bases sitting between them. There are 14 residues in the CDR3. CDR3 sequence (DNA): TGTGCCAGCAGCGTGCAAAGCATCGAGGGTGAGCAGTTCTTC. Translating it yields CASSVQSIEGEQFF.

The chain has TRBV28 and TRBJ2-7; D not certain. The CDR3 covers 13 residues. CDR1 is MDHEN and CDR2 is SYDVKM in the germline V gene. The V end lost 6 bases, the J end lost 5 bases, and 14 bases lay between the germline ends. The CDR3 spells CASSTVGRDEQYF. DNA for the CDR3: TGTGCCAGCAGCACCGTCGGACGGGACGAGCAGTACTTC. Combining the CDR3 with reference TRBV28 and TRBJ2-7 gives the whole variable domain DVKVTQSSRYLVKRTGEKVFLECVQDMDHENMFWYRQDPGLGLRLIYFSYDVKMKEKGDIPEGYSVSREKKERFSLILESASTNQTSMYLCASSTVGRDEQYFGPGTRLTVT.

There are a few counts of this clone. The J gene is TRBJ1-2, the V gene TRBV25-1; 7 positions match TRBD1. The CDR3 runs to 17 residues. The V gene end was trimmed by 2 bases and the J gene end by 0 bases; junction bases not matched to a gene: 9. Germline lookup yields CDR1 MGHDK and CDR2 SYGVNS. DNA for the CDR3: TGTGCCAGCAGTGAAACCCTTGGGACAGTGGCTAACTATGGCTACACCTTC. Encoded protein: CASSETLGTVANYGYTF.

Points on this clone: Germline is not matched at one junction end, which may reflect a read error. This chain uses TRBV7-7 with TRBJ2-1; 7 bases are a match to TRBD2. The CDR3 consists of 15 residues. Germline V gene sequence: CDR1 SSHAT, CDR2 FNYEAQ (reference sequence). In DNA, the CDR3 is TGTGCTAGCAGCCCTCTGCGACTAGCTACAGACGAGCAGTTCTTC. It encodes CASSPLRLATDEQFF.

This clone was seen more than once but under ten times. This rearrangement joins TRBV5-1 to TRBJ2-5, with D possibly matching TRBD1 (5 bases). Germline CDR1 is SGHRS and CDR2 is YFSETQ. Trimming cost V 3 bases and J 2 bases, with 11 bases left between them. CDR3 size: 14 residues. CDR3 loop: CASSWSPGQETQYF. The DNA of the CDR3 is TGCGCCAGCAGCTGGAGCCCAGGGCAAGAGACCCAGTACTTC.

This clone was observed a few times. The J gene is TRBJ1-2, the V gene TRBV27, with 10 bases matching TRBD1. Germline trimming cut 2 bases from V and 1 base from J; bases unmatched to any gene: 4. The CDR3 is 16 residues long. CDR1 and CDR2 (germline): MNHEY, SMNVEV (reference sequence). CDR3 nucleotide sequence: TGTGCCAGCAGTTTAGCCGGGACAGGGGTTAACTATGGCTACACCTTC. This codes for CASSLAGTGVNYGYTF.

The CDR3 protein is CASSPLAGGPSSTDTQYF. For the CDR3, the DNA is TGTGCCAGCTCACCGCTAGCGGGAGGTCCATCTAGCACAGATACGCAGTATTTT. V gene TRBV18 combines with J gene TRBJ2-3; 11 bases line up with TRBD2. Trimming removed 3 bases from V and 0 bases from J; junction bases left unmatched: 8. CDR3 length: 18 residues. Germline V gives CDR1 KGHSH, CDR2 LQKENI.

V gene TRBV25-1 combines with J gene TRBJ1-6, with 9 nucleotides matching TRBD1. CDR3 length equals 18 residues. V dropped 1 base and J dropped 6; count of bases not matched to a gene: 10. The V gene's germline CDR1 is MGHDK and CDR2 SYGVNS. DNA for the CDR3: TGTGCCAGCAGTGAATCGGGACAGGGAACTGGAGGTAATTCACCCCTCCACTTT. This codes for CASSESGQGTGGNSPLHF.

This clone was seen a handful of times. V gene TRBV5-6 combines with J gene TRBJ1-4; D gene uncertain. CDR3 length: 13 residues. Germline V CDR1 and CDR2: SGHDT, YYEEEE. Trimming cost V 4 bases and J 8 bases, with 12 bases left between them. The DNA for the CDR3 is TGTGCCAGCAGCGTGCAAGAAGGAGAAAAACTGTTTTTT. It is translated as CASSVQEGEKLFF.

The V call is TRBV7-3, the J call TRBJ2-1; 9 bases match TRBD2. Germline values: CDR1 SGHTA, CDR2 FQGTGA. The CDR3 is 16 residues long. The V and J ends lost 5 bases and 9 bases, in that order; junction bases with no gene match: 14. The CDR3, as DNA: TGTGCCAGCAGCCGACCCGGGCTAGCGGGGAACGGTGAGCAGTTCTTC. This encodes CASSRPGLAGNGEQFF.